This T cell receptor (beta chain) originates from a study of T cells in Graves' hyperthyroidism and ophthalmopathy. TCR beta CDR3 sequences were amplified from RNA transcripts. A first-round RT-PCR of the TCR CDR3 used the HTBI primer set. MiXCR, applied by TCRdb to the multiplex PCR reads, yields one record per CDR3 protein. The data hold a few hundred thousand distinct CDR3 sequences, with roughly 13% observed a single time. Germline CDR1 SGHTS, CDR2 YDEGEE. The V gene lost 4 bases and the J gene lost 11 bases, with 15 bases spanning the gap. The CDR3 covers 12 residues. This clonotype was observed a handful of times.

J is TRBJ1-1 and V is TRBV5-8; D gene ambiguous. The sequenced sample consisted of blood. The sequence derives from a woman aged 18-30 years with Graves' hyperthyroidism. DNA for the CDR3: TGTGCCAGCAGCCCGGGTCCTACGTGGGCTTTCTTT. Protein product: CASSPGPTWAFF.